This record concerns one T cell receptor beta chain sequence. Its matching antigen is unknown. Naive CD8 cells comprised CD45RO-negative, CCR7-positively selected cells, excluding terminally differentiated effector memory CD45RA+ cells. The study enrolled healthy HIV-negative adults without recent acute infections or vaccinations as donors. TCRdb's copy holds only in-frame clones and misses some; the assay was immunoSEQ multiplex PCR. The sample has about 600,000 clones; about 98% are singletons. This sample stems from a study of shared clonotypes between healthy human individuals. Study results and limitations: With a few donors compared, around 4.7% of naive CD4 clonotypes were shared. Sequencing depth was expected to influence donor clonotype sharing.

CDR3 length: 14 residues. Germline lookup yields CDR1 SNHLY and CDR2 FYNNEI. Between the trimmed V and J ends, which lost 3 bases and 1 base, there was a span of 8 bases. The chain employs TRBV2 and TRBJ2-3; D is unclear. The receptor was isolated from a man in his thirties or forties in good health. The sample was naive CD8+ T cells sorted from blood. The CDR3 sequence: CASSEGLGTDTQYF. CDR3 sequence (DNA): TGTGCCAGCAGTGAGGGTTTGGGCACAGATACGCAGTATTTT.